The 28 T cell receptor beta chains below all came from one sample that was sequenced in a study of shared clonotypes between healthy human individuals. The repertoire was sequenced with immunoSEQ multiplex PCR; TCRdb's copy has only in-frame clones and lacks some. This table has roughly 1 million clones, approximately 78% appearing once. The sequenced sample was memory CD4+ T cells from PBMCs. Subset indicated: CD45RA-negative fraction. The receptors originated from a young man in good health. Some clones in this sample may be carry-over from other donors' samples.

J is TRBJ2-2 and V is TRBV5-1, with 10 bases identical to TRBD2. The CDR3 spans 16 residues. The germline CDR1 and CDR2 sequences are SGHRS and YFSETQ. J gave up 7 bases and V 4 bases, and 10 bases lay outside the gene matches. CDR3 DNA: TGCGCCAGCAGCGTTACCGGGACTAGCGAGTACGGGGAGCTGTTTTTT. Translated, it gives CASSVTGTSEYGELFF.

The chain recombines TRBV19 with TRBJ2-1, with TRBD1 identical over 7 bases. The ends lost 4 bases at V and 0 bases at J; junction bases unmatched: 0. This CDR3 comprises 14 residues. Germline V gene data show CDR1 as LNHDA and CDR2 as SQIVND (reference sequence). The CDR3 loop reads CASSTGGSYNEQFF. The CDR3 DNA sequence: TGTGCCAGTAGTACAGGGGGCTCCTACAATGAGCAGTTCTTC.

This clone was detected ten times or more. The chain recombines TRBV11-2 with TRBJ2-3; D may correspond to TRBD1 or TRBD2 (5 bases each). Germline CDR1 SGHAT, CDR2 FQNNGV. The CDR3 contains 13 residues. Trimming stripped 4 bases from V and 2 bases from J, with 7 bases between. The CDR3 nucleotides are TGTGCCAGCAGCTGGGACCTCACAGATACGCAGTATTTT. Amino acids: CASSWDLTDTQYF.

The chain is built from TRBV15 and TRBJ2-2; D is unclear. This CDR3 comprises 14 residues. Looked up from germline, CDR1 is LNHNV and CDR2 is YYDKDF (reference sequence). V shed 0 bases and J shed 3 bases, with 5 bases lying between them. In nucleotides, the CDR3 is TGTGCCACCAGCAGAGACAGTTACACCGGGGAGCTGTTTTTT. Protein: CATSRDSYTGELFF.

This clone was seen a single time. Written as DNA, the CDR3 is TGTGCCAGCAGCTTAGCTGGACTAGCGAACGAGCAGTACTTC. Translated, it gives CASSLAGLANEQYF. This sequence joins TRBV7-6 and TRBJ2-7, with TRBD2 matching 9 bases. The CDR3 runs 14 residues. V shed 0 bases and J 5 bases; nucleotides not matched to a gene: 2. Looked up from germline, CDR1 is SGHVS and CDR2 is FNYEAQ.

This chain joins TRBV11-2 and TRBJ2-6; D may match TRBD1 or TRBD2 (6 bases each). The CDR3 has 16 amino acids. CDR1 is SGHAT, CDR2 FQNNGV, per germline. The ends were cut back, 4 bases at V and 4 bases at J, with 14 bases in the middle. The CDR3 is CASSSRGGPGANVLTF. In DNA, the CDR3 is TGTGCCAGCAGCTCCCGAGGGGGGCCGGGGGCCAACGTCCTGACTTTC.

The chain links TRBV5-1 to TRBJ1-2, with D unclear. V dropped 4 bases and J dropped 2 bases, with 12 bases sitting between them. This CDR3 has 14 residues. Germline V CDR1 and CDR2: SGHRS, YFSETQ. CDR3 region: CASSPMDRNYGYTF. CDR3 bases: TGCGCCAGCAGCCCAATGGACCGCAACTATGGCTACACCTTC.

The chain is built from TRBV2 and TRBJ2-5; possibly TRBD1 for D (5 bases). This CDR3 spans 13 amino acids. Trimming removed 9 bases at V and 4 bases at J, with 15 bases between. Germline lookup yields CDR1 SNHLY and CDR2 FYNNEI. The CDR3 here is CASGAGLGETQYF. The CDR3 nucleotides are TGTGCCAGTGGGGCAGGGTTAGGAGAGACCCAGTACTTC.

This chain uses TRBV5-6 with TRBJ1-2; D call uncertain. The ends were cut back, 1 base at V and 6 bases at J, with 7 bases in the middle. Germline CDR1 reads SGHDT; CDR2 reads YYEEEE. The CDR3 totals 12 residues. The CDR3, as DNA: TGTGCCAGCAGCTTGTTGTCTAATGGCTACACCTTC. The encoded protein is CASSLLSNGYTF. Full variable domain (remainder filled in from reference TRBV5-6 and TRBJ1-2): DAGVTQSPTHLIKTRGQQVTLRCSPKSGHDTVSWYQQALGQGPQFIFQYYEEEERQRGNFPDRFSGHQFPNYSSELNVNALLLGDSALYLCASSLLSNGYTFGSGTRLTVV.

This chain connects TRBV7-8 to TRBJ2-2, with 7 nucleotides matching TRBD1. Germline CDR1 and CDR2: SGHVS and FQNEAQ. The trim removed 1 base at V and 4 bases at J, leaving 3 bases unmatched. This CDR3 has 15 residues. The CDR3 DNA is TGTGCCAGCAGCTTAGTAGCAGGGGGCACCGGGGAGCTGTTTTTT. The encoded protein is CASSLVAGGTGELFF. The variable domain in full, with the rest retrieved from reference TRBV7-8 and TRBJ2-2, is GAGVSQSPRYKVAKRGQDVALRCDPISGHVSLFWYQQALGQGPEFLTYFQNEAQLDKSGLPSDRFFAERPEGSVSTLKIQRTQQEDSAVYLCASSLVAGGTGELFFGEGSRLTVL.

This chain uses TRBV2 with TRBJ2-3; D possibly corresponds to TRBD1 (6 bases). The CDR3 spans 14 residues. Germline V gene lookup returns CDR1 SNHLY and CDR2 FYNNEI. Trimming cost V 5 bases and J 0 bases, with 9 bases left between them. This CDR3 is CASSNTGSTDTQYF. CDR3 DNA sequence: TGTGCCAGCAGTAACACAGGGAGCACAGATACGCAGTATTTT. The whole variable domain, filled in from reference TRBV2 and TRBJ2-3, reads EPEVTQTPSHQVTQMGQEVILRCVPISNHLYFYWYRQILGQKVEFLVSFYNNEISEKSEIFDDQFSVERPDGSNFTLKIRSTKLEDSAMYFCASSNTGSTDTQYFGPGTRLTVL.

This chain links TRBV4-2 with TRBJ2-3; 8 nucleotides agree with TRBD2. This CDR3 has 17 amino acids. The junction had 11 bases not matched to a gene; V was cut back by 4 bases and J by 2 bases. In germline, CDR1 is LGHNA, CDR2 YNFKEQ. The CDR3 nucleotides read TGTGCCAGCAGCCGGGCGCGGGGGGATTCCTACACAGATACGCAGTATTTT. This codes for CASSRARGDSYTDTQYF.

V and J are TRBV5-4 and TRBJ2-5; 8 bases agree with TRBD1. With 4 bases clipped from V and 2 bases from J, the junction kept 19 bases outside the gene matches. The CDR3 loop spans 19 amino acids. Germline assignment: CDR1 SGHNT and CDR2 YYREEE (reference sequence). The CDR3: CASSLRTGMFPLGQETQYF. The CDR3 DNA reads as TGTGCCAGCAGCCTCCGGACAGGGATGTTTCCCTTGGGACAAGAGACCCAGTACTTC.

The chain is built from TRBV5-4 and TRBJ2-7, with D perhaps matching TRBD2 (6 bases). The V end was cut by 4 bases, the J end by 1 base, with 15 bases between. The CDR3 covers 15 residues. Looked up from germline, CDR1 is SGHNT and CDR2 is YYREEE (reference sequence). This chain's CDR3 is CASSTAGGRSYEQYF. CDR3 bases: TGTGCCAGCAGCACAGCCGGAGGGAGGTCCTACGAGCAGTACTTC.

The V call is TRBV30, the J call TRBJ2-5; the D gene is possibly TRBD1 (5 bases). Per germline, CDR1 GTSNPN and CDR2 SVGIG (reference sequence). V lost 0 bases, J lost 5 bases, and 13 bases lay in between. The CDR3 length is 14 residues. Here the CDR3 DNA reads TGTGCCTGGAGTGTAGGGGCGAGTCGTGAGACCCAGTACTTC. Amino acid sequence: CAWSVGASRETQYF.

This chain uses TRBV6-4 with TRBJ2-3; 11 nucleotides line up with TRBD1. This CDR3 contains 14 residues. The germline gives CDR1 MRHNA, CDR2 SNTAGT. After removal of 5 bases from V and 5 bases from J, the junction contained 3 bases not matched to a gene. CDR3 coding DNA: TGTGCCAGCAGTCGGGACAGGGGGGAAGATACGCAGTATTTT. Translation: CASSRDRGEDTQYF.

The chain links TRBV6-1 to TRBJ2-5, with TRBD2 as a possible D gene (6 bases). CDR1 and CDR2 (germline): MNHNS, SASEGT. CDR3 length: 16 residues. Trimming shortened V by 1 base and J by 5 bases, and 17 bases separated the two germline ends. CDR3 bases: TGTGCCAGCAGTGAAGTGGCGAGTCGTCGGGGGGAGACCCAGTACTTC. It is translated as CASSEVASRRGETQYF.

Regarding this clone: Possible read error: a much larger clone is one base away. This chain uses TRBV6-5 with TRBJ2-6; D gene uncertain. V lost 7 bases to trimming and J lost 4 bases, with 5 bases between them. CDR1 and CDR2 (germline): MNHEY, SVGAGI. This CDR3 is built from 12 residues. CDR3 residues: CASKVGANVLTF. The CDR3 coding sequence is TGTGCCAGCAAGGTGGGGGCCAACGTCCTGACTTTC.

This chain joins TRBV5-1 and TRBJ2-3; 8 bases align to TRBD2. V was clipped by 0 bases and J by 1 base; unmatched bases: 10. Germline V gives CDR1 SGHRS, CDR2 YFSETQ. The CDR3 length is 18 residues. The CDR3 loop is CASSLAARAGARTDTQYF. DNA of the CDR3: TGCGCCAGCAGCTTGGCCGCTAGAGCGGGAGCCCGCACAGATACGCAGTATTTT.

A single count supports this clone. The chain links TRBV18 to TRBJ2-1; D call uncertain. The CDR3 runs 14 residues. Per the germline V gene, CDR1 is KGHSH and CDR2 is LQKENI. Trimming took 2 bases from V and 2 from J, leaving 7 bases between them. In nucleotides, the CDR3 is TGTGCCAGCTCACCAAGTCCGACCTACAATGAGCAGTTCTTC. Protein sequence: CASSPSPTYNEQFF.

The V and J genes are TRBV14 and TRBJ2-7; 9 nucleotides agree with TRBD1. The CDR3 spans 13 residues. V trimming: 6 bases; J trimming: 2 bases; junction bases outside the gene matches: 2. Germline V CDR1 and CDR2: SGHDN, FVKESK. The DNA for the CDR3 is TGTGCCAGCAGACGGACAGGGGCCTACGAGCAGTACTTC. The encoded protein is CASRRTGAYEQYF.

The V call is TRBV28, the J call TRBJ2-5, with no clear D. The DNA matches TRBJ2-7 better at its end, which makes the J call doubtful. The CDR3 sequence is 13 residues long. Germline lookup yields CDR1 MDHEN and CDR2 SYDVKM. CDR3 nucleotide sequence: TGTGCCAGCCGAGGTTCCCTTCCCCACGAGCAGTACTTC. Translated, it gives CASRGSLPHEQYF.

This rearrangement joins TRBV7-3 to TRBJ2-2; D remains unclear. Germline V gives CDR1 SGHTA, CDR2 FQGTGA. The CDR3 extends over 14 amino acids. V was cut by 5 bases and J by 6 bases, with 13 bases left in between. The CDR3 loop is CASSLQPKAGELFF. CDR3 bases: TGTGCCAGCAGCCTCCAGCCGAAGGCCGGGGAGCTGTTTTTT. Using reference TRBV7-3 and TRBJ2-2 for the parts outside the CDR3, the full variable domain is GAGVSQTPSNKVTEKGKYVELRCDPISGHTALYWYRQSLGQGPEFLIYFQGTGAADDSGLPNDRFFAVRPEGSVSTLKIQRTERGDSAVYLCASSLQPKAGELFFGEGSRLTVL.

The rearrangement links TRBV15 to TRBJ2-7, with a weak D call TRBD1 (5 bases). The CDR3 loop spans 16 amino acids. Germline V gene data show CDR1 as LNHNV and CDR2 as YYDKDF (reference sequence). Between the trimmed V and J ends, which lost 3 bases and 0 bases, there was a span of 15 bases. For the CDR3, the DNA is TGTGCCACCAGCAGGGGGTGGGGCGGCGGCTCCTACGAGCAGTACTTC. Translated: CATSRGWGGGSYEQYF.

This clone was seen at least ten times. The V gene is TRBV2, the J gene TRBJ2-7; perhaps TRBD2 as D (5 bases). Trimming removed 8 bases at V and 0 bases at J, with 8 bases between. CDR1 is SNHLY, CDR2 FYNNEI, per germline. This CDR3 region has 12 residues. The CDR3 spells CASARGSYEQYF. The DNA for the CDR3 is TGTGCCAGCGCTCGGGGCTCCTACGAGCAGTACTTC. Using reference TRBV2 and TRBJ2-7 for the parts outside the CDR3, the full variable domain is EPEVTQTPSHQVTQMGQEVILRCVPISNHLYFYWYRQILGQKVEFLVSFYNNEISEKSEIFDDQFSVERPDGSNFTLKIRSTKLEDSAMYFCASARGSYEQYFGPGTRLTVT.

In this sample, this clone turned up many times. The chain joins TRBV28 to TRBJ2-7, with a weak D call TRBD1 (5 bases). V was cut by 3 bases and J by 1 base, with 13 bases left in between. Germline CDR1 MDHEN, CDR2 SYDVKM. The CDR3 totals 15 residues. CDR3 sequence reads: CASSFWGQASYEQYF. The CDR3 DNA reads TGTGCCAGCAGTTTTTGGGGCCAAGCGTCCTACGAGCAGTACTTC.

The J gene is TRBJ2-3, the V gene TRBV5-5; D may be TRBD1 or TRBD2 (5 bases each). Per germline, CDR1 SGHKS and CDR2 YYEKEE (reference sequence). Trimming cost V 3 bases and J 4 bases, with 15 bases left between them. CDR3 length: 15 amino acids. In DNA form, the CDR3 reads TGTGCCAGCAGCTGGGGGACGTCGGGCCCAGATACGCAGTATTTT. Translation gives CASSWGTSGPDTQYF.

The V gene is TRBV7-9, the J gene TRBJ2-3; D gene uncertain. Looked up from germline, CDR1 is SEHNR and CDR2 is FQNEAQ (reference sequence). Trimming stripped 0 bases from V and 3 bases from J, with 7 bases between. CDR3 size: 14 residues. The CDR3 DNA reads as TGTGCCAGCAGCTTAGCGCTGGCTACAGATACGCAGTATTTT. This encodes CASSLALATDTQYF. Full variable domain (missing parts from reference TRBV7-9 and TRBJ2-3): DTGVSQNPRHKITKRGQNVTFRCDPISEHNRLYWYRQTLGQGPEFLTYFQNEAQLEKSRLLSDRFSAERPKGSFSTLEIQRTEQGDSAMYLCASSLALATDTQYFGPGTRLTVL.